This T cell receptor (beta chain) originates from a study of T cells in Graves' hyperthyroidism and ophthalmopathy. Whole-study findings and limits: Most clonotypes expanded in the thyroid (above 0.001) were also present in blood.

Researchers took RNA transcripts and amplified the TCR beta CDR3 regions from them. First-round RT-PCR of the TCR CDR3 relied on the HTBI primer set. MiXCR, applied by TCRdb to the multiplex PCR reads, yields one record per CDR3 protein. Of approximately 300,000 distinct CDR3 sequences in the sample, over 15% were seen once. This CDR3 has 14 amino acids. Trimming removed 8 bases at V and 6 bases at J, with 19 bases between. Per germline, CDR1 MNHEY and CDR2 SMNVEV (reference sequence). For this clonotype: What it recognizes is unknown.

The sequence was obtained from a woman aged 55 to 70 with Graves' ophthalmopathy. Sequenced sample: blood. The chain carries TRBV27 and TRBJ2-5; unclear D gene. CDR3 amino acids: CASGNQKGGKTQYF. CDR3 DNA sequence: TGTGCCAGCGGAAATCAAAAGGGTGGGAAGACCCAGTACTTC.